This TCR beta chain comes out of a study of OX40 agonist ivuxolimab in advanced cancers. Overall study results and limits: Clonal expansion was seen in CD4+ and CD8+ blood T cells by week 6 at 0.1 to 3.0 mg/kg. Among the lowest peripheral clonal expansion occurred in 0.1-3.0 mg/kg partial responders.

Peripheral blood came from all dose cohorts at three timepoints. Germline CDR1 and CDR2: KGHSH and LQKENI. After removal of 5 bases from V and 3 bases from J, the junction contained 4 bases not matched to a gene. This CDR3 region has 16 residues. About this clone: What it binds is unknown.

The repertoire was sequenced with immunoSEQ multiplex PCR; TCRdb's copy has only in-frame clones and lacks some. This repertoire shows under 80,000 clones, less than 85% found once; its top ten account for approximately 4.3%. The starting material was CD4+ or CD8+ T cells sorted from blood, obtained in a trial of the OX40 agonist ivuxolimab. V usage is TRBV18 and J usage is TRBJ2-2; the match to TRBD2 covers 12 bases. The clonotype was recovered from an adult with an advanced solid tumor such as melanoma, head and neck, liver or kidney cancer. DNA for the CDR3: TGTGCCAGCTCATTACTAGCGGGAGGCGACACCGGGGAGCTGTTTTTT. Its protein is CASSLLAGGDTGELFF.